The rows below give T cell receptor beta chains drawn from one sample of a study of T-cell memory formation after mild COVID-19. TCRdb called the 5' RACE reads again in MiXCR, with one record for every CDR3 protein. Among just under 550,000 distinct CDR3 sequences, roughly 22% were seen once, and the ten largest hold under 15%. The specimen sequenced was PBMCs or a T cell subset sorted from them (not recorded which). The receptor set was obtained from an adult woman who had mild COVID-19 (a few samples of this study predate the infection). Cell type and time point are not known. Both conserved end residues are part of each CDR3. The D gene is left open where the match is weak. A row's size may be missing; if present it is once, few, many or a size class.

v_call: TRBV5-6
j_call: TRBJ2-2
clone_size: NA
d_call: TRBD2
cdr3_nt: TGTGCCAGCAGCTTGGTAAGCGGGAGCGGAACCGGGGAGCTGTTTTTT
cdr3_aa: CASSLVSGSGTGELFF

v_call: TRBV20-1
j_call: TRBJ2-5
clone_size: few
d_call: TRBD1
cdr3_nt: TGCAGTGCTAGAGCGTGGGGGACAGGGGAGGAGACCCAGTACTTC
cdr3_aa: CSARAWGTGEETQYF

v_call: TRBV18
j_call: TRBJ1-1
clone_size: NA
d_call: NA
cdr3_nt: TGTGCCAGCTGTCCGACAGAAATCATGAACACTGAAGCTTTCTTT
cdr3_aa: CASCPTEIMNTEAFF

v_call: TRBV12-3/TRBV12-4
j_call: TRBJ1-3
clone_size: few
d_call: NA
cdr3_nt: TGTGCCAGCAGTTTCCGACCGGACACTCGAAACACCATATATTTT
cdr3_aa: CASSFRPDTRNTIYF

v_call: TRBV7-8
j_call: TRBJ1-1
clone_size: few
d_call: NA
cdr3_nt: TGTGCCAGCAGCTCATTACCGTTTTCAAACGAAGCTTTCTTT
cdr3_aa: CASSSLPFSNEAFF

v_call: TRBV30
j_call: TRBJ1-6
clone_size: few
d_call: TRBD1
cdr3_nt: TGTGCCTGGGGGGGACAGTATAATTCACCCCTCCACTTT
cdr3_aa: CAWGGQYNSPLHF

v_call: TRBV6-5
j_call: TRBJ1-1
clone_size: NA
d_call: NA
cdr3_nt: TGTGCCACCAACCGGGCCGGGTACACTGAAGCTTTCTTT
cdr3_aa: CATNRAGYTEAFF

v_call: TRBV20-1
j_call: TRBJ2-1
clone_size: few
d_call: TRBD1
cdr3_nt: TGCAGTGCTAGAGATGGGACAGGGGGCATTTACAATGAGCAGTTCTTC
cdr3_aa: CSARDGTGGIYNEQFF

v_call: TRBV20-1
j_call: TRBJ2-7
clone_size: NA
d_call: NA
cdr3_nt: TGCAGTGCTCAGTATAACGTCCAGTACTTC
cdr3_aa: CSAQYNVQYF

v_call: TRBV25-1
j_call: TRBJ2-5
clone_size: few
d_call: NA
cdr3_nt: TGTGCCAGCAGTGAATATATGGGGGGAGAGACCCAGTACTTC
cdr3_aa: CASSEYMGGETQYF

v_call: TRBV24-1
j_call: TRBJ2-1
clone_size: NA
d_call: NA
cdr3_nt: TGTGCCACCAGCCGACGGTCGGGGCAGGTTTCCTTTCGCGATGAGCAGTTCTTC
cdr3_aa: CATSRRSGQVSFRDEQFF

v_call: TRBV25-1
j_call: TRBJ2-1
clone_size: NA
d_call: TRBD1
cdr3_nt: TGTGCCAGCAGTGATATAGGACAGGGTAGGGATGAGCAGTTCTTC
cdr3_aa: CASSDIGQGRDEQFF

v_call: TRBV5-1
j_call: TRBJ2-7
clone_size: few
d_call: NA
cdr3_nt: TGCGCCAGCAGCTTGGAGGCAGGGGCCTACGAGCAGTACTTC
cdr3_aa: CASSLEAGAYEQYF

v_call: TRBV24-1
j_call: TRBJ2-3
clone_size: NA
d_call: TRBD1
cdr3_nt: TGTGCCACCAGTGATTTTCAGGGGGCAGATACGCAGTATTTT
cdr3_aa: CATSDFQGADTQYF

v_call: TRBV24-1
j_call: TRBJ2-1
clone_size: NA
d_call: TRBD1
cdr3_nt: TGTGCCACCAGTGATTTCGGGACAGGGTCCAATGAGCAGTTCTTC
cdr3_aa: CATSDFGTGSNEQFF

v_call: TRBV20-1
j_call: TRBJ1-4
clone_size: NA
d_call: NA
cdr3_nt: TGCAGTGCTATGGTGTGGCAGGGTAATGAAAAACTGTTTTTT
cdr3_aa: CSAMVWQGNEKLFF

v_call: TRBV7-3
j_call: TRBJ2-1
clone_size: NA
d_call: NA
cdr3_nt: TGTGCCAGCAGCTTAACAGGGCGGGACCCCTACAATGAGCAGTTCTTC
cdr3_aa: CASSLTGRDPYNEQFF

v_call: TRBV13
j_call: TRBJ2-1
clone_size: NA
d_call: NA
cdr3_nt: TGTGCCAGCAGCGCGACGTTGGGAGGCCCATACAATGAGCAGTTCTTC
cdr3_aa: CASSATLGGPYNEQFF

v_call: TRBV7-2
j_call: TRBJ2-6
clone_size: few
d_call: NA
cdr3_nt: TGTGCCAGCAGCTTAGTATATCTTGGGGGGCAAGGGGCCAACGTCCTGACTTTC
cdr3_aa: CASSLVYLGGQGANVLTF

v_call: TRBV7-8
j_call: TRBJ2-2
clone_size: many
d_call: NA
cdr3_nt: TGTGCCAGCAGCATACTTTTAGGTGGGGGGAAGAACACCGGGGAGCTGTTTTTT
cdr3_aa: CASSILLGGGKNTGELFF

v_call: TRBV7-2
j_call: TRBJ2-5
clone_size: NA
d_call: NA
cdr3_nt: TGTGCCAGCAGCTTAGGCTGGCCCCAAGGGACCCAGTACTTC
cdr3_aa: CASSLGWPQGTQYF

v_call: TRBV24-1
j_call: TRBJ2-7
clone_size: NA
d_call: NA
cdr3_nt: TGTGCCACCAGTTCTCCAGGGGCGGGAAAGGACTACGAGCAGTACTTC
cdr3_aa: CATSSPGAGKDYEQYF

v_call: TRBV4-2
j_call: TRBJ2-1
clone_size: NA
d_call: NA
cdr3_nt: TGTGCCAGCAGCCAAGAGGCACTCCTGGATTTTACAATGTTTTTTGAGCAGTTCTTC
cdr3_aa: CASSQEALLDFTMFFEQFF

v_call: TRBV6-4
j_call: TRBJ1-1
clone_size: NA
d_call: NA
cdr3_nt: TGTGCCAGCAGTGAGGCACCAGGGGCGAACACTGAAGCTTTCTTT
cdr3_aa: CASSEAPGANTEAFF

v_call: TRBV12-3/TRBV12-4
j_call: TRBJ2-2
clone_size: few
d_call: TRBD1
cdr3_nt: TGTGCCAGCAGTCTAACGGGACAGGGGGGTACCGGGGAGCTGTTTTTT
cdr3_aa: CASSLTGQGGTGELFF

v_call: TRBV7-2
j_call: TRBJ2-1
clone_size: few
d_call: NA
cdr3_nt: TGTGCCAGCAGCTGGGGGGCGGTGCGCTCCTACAATGAGCAGTTCTTC
cdr3_aa: CASSWGAVRSYNEQFF

v_call: TRBV11-2
j_call: TRBJ2-5
clone_size: NA
d_call: TRBD1
cdr3_nt: TGTGCCAGCAGCTTGTGGCAGGGGGTCGAGACCCAGTACTTC
cdr3_aa: CASSLWQGVETQYF